This T cell receptor (beta chain) was documented in a study of T cell responses to AZD1222 COVID-19 vaccine. Repertoires were generated with immunoSEQ multiplex PCR, while TCRdb's copy carries only in-frame clones and drops some. The sample yields about 120,000 clones, roughly 86% seen once. CDR3 length: 16 residues. The V end was cut by 3 bases, the J end by 0 bases, with 11 bases between. Germline V gene sequence: CDR1 SGHTA, CDR2 FQGNSA. The specimen was peripheral blood, collected on day 0 of AZD1222 vaccination. The chain links TRBV7-2 to TRBJ2-2; possibly TRBD1 for D (5 bases). This TCR came from an adult in good health. CDR3 loop: CASSLSGAPNTGELFF. The DNA for the CDR3 is TGTGCCAGCAGCTTGAGTGGGGCCCCGAACACCGGGGAGCTGTTTTTT.